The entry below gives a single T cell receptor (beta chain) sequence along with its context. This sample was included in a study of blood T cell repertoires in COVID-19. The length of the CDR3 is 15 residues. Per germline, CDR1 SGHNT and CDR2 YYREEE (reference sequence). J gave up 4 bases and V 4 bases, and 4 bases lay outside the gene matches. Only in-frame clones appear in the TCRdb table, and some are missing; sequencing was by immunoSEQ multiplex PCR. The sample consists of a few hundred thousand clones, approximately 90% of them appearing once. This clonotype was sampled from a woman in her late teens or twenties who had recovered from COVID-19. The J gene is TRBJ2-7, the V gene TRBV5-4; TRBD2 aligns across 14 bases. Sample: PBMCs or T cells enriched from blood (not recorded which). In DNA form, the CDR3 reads TGTGCCAGCAGCCAGGGACTAGCGGGAGATTACGAGCAGTACTTC. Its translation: CASSQGLAGDYEQYF.